This T cell receptor (beta chain) was sequenced in a study of human T cells and chemical hapten exposure. Study-level results: As the donors had alopecia, their immune response may differ from healthy people's.

This clonotype has a handful of counts. Its antigen remains unknown. Time point in this sample: patch test 3, about 24 weeks after DPC sensitization. Documented treatment: therapeutic diphenylcyclopropenone sensitization with weekly scalp DPC. Ahead of each patch test application, blood was drawn. Sample donors consisted of patients with alopecia, aged 18 to 70 years, who were suitable for DPC. Unique molecular identifiers were attached to individual cDNA molecules within the library. MiXCR, run by TCRdb on the RACE reads, gives a single entry per CDR3 protein. The sample carries approximately 160,000 distinct CDR3 sequences, 25% to 30% recorded once. This TCR derives from a young woman with alopecia areata. Some clones in this sample may be carry-over from other donors' samples. This material consisted of whole blood, taken in connection with sensitization to the hapten diphenylcyclopropenone (DPC).

The CDR3 is CASRLALSNGYTF. The CDR3 DNA is TGTGCCAGCAGGTTAGCCCTTTCGAATGGCTACACCTTC. This sequence joins TRBV27 and TRBJ1-2; D call uncertain. The CDR3 runs 13 residues. With 6 bases removed from V and 6 bases from J, the gap between germline ends came to 14 bases. Per the germline V gene, CDR1 is MNHEY and CDR2 is SMNVEV (reference sequence).